A single sample is the source of the 20 T cell receptor beta chains below, sequenced in a study of molecular identifiers for immune sequencing clone quantification. TCRdb reprocessed the PCR reads via MiXCR and lists one record per CDR3 protein. The table has about 98,000 distinct CDR3 sequences, about a third seen once; the top ten hold less than 10%. Sequenced input: naive CD8+ T cells from blood, with Jurkat cell RNA spiked in. Noted subset: FACS-sorted CD8+CD4-CCR7+CD45RA+ naive T cells. The receptors stem from a human donor in good health. Some libraries in this study had Jurkat cell RNA spiked in.

In its sample, this clonotype was seen many times. The chain uses TRBV28 and TRBJ1-5, with D possibly being TRBD1 (5 bases). Germline V lookup: CDR1 MDHEN, CDR2 SYDVKM. The V end lost 2 bases, the J end lost 7 bases, and 12 bases lay between the germline ends. CDR3 size: 14 residues. In DNA, the CDR3 is TGTGCCAGCAGTTTAGGCAGGGCACGGCAGCCCCAGCATTTT. Residues: CASSLGRARQPQHF.

The sample holds many counts of this clonotype. The chain is built from TRBV27 and TRBJ1-4, with D unresolved. Looked up from germline, CDR1 is MNHEY and CDR2 is SMNVEV (reference sequence). This CDR3 is 14 amino acids long. V was shortened by 3 bases and J by 12 bases, with 17 bases between the two germline ends. CDR3 region: CASSFGSNHVELFF. CDR3 sequence (DNA): TGTGCCAGCAGTTTCGGGTCTAACCACGTGGAACTGTTTTTT.

The chain has TRBV29-1 and TRBJ2-7; 10 nucleotides align to TRBD2. This CDR3 region has 14 residues. Germline CDR1 and CDR2: SQVTM and ANQGSEA. V gave up 0 bases and J gave up 6 bases; unmatched junction bases: 5. The CDR3 loop reads CSVEDRTSGCEQYF. In nucleotides, the CDR3 is TGCAGCGTTGAAGATCGGACTAGCGGCTGCGAGCAGTACTTC.

This clonotype turned up a few times. The rearrangement links TRBV7-2 to TRBJ1-2; 8 positions agree with TRBD1. The trim removed 2 bases at V and 3 bases at J, leaving 2 bases unmatched. Germline V gene lookup returns CDR1 SGHTA and CDR2 FQGNSA. The CDR3 has 14 residues. The CDR3 sequence: CASSLSQGDYGYTF. The CDR3 coding sequence is TGTGCCAGCAGCTTATCACAGGGGGACTATGGCTACACCTTC. Full variable domain (remainder filled in from reference TRBV7-2 and TRBJ1-2): GAGVSQSPSNKVTEKGKDVELRCDPISGHTALYWYRQSLGQGLEFLIYFQGNSAPDKSGLPSDRFSAERTGGSVSTLTIQRTQQEDSAVYLCASSLSQGDYGYTFGSGTRLTVV.

About this clonotype: With a much larger clone just one base away, this may be a read error. The CDR3 DNA sequence: TGTGCCAGCAGCTTAAAACGGGACCCCCTGAACACTGCAGCTTTCTTT. It codes for CASSLKRDPLNTAAFF. The J gene is TRBJ1-1, the V gene TRBV11-2, with D possibly being TRBD1 (5 bases). CDR1 SGHAT and CDR2 FQNNGV come from the germline V gene. The CDR3 runs 16 residues.

This clonotype was picked up many times. The V and J genes are TRBV16 and TRBJ2-7; 8 nucleotides line up with TRBD2. The CDR3 covers 15 residues. Germline V CDR1 and CDR2: KGHSY, FQNENV. Unmatched junction bases numbered 6, after V lost 2 bases and J lost 3 bases. CDR3 region: CASSQIGGGNYEQYF. The CDR3 bases are TGTGCCAGCAGCCAAATTGGCGGGGGGAACTACGAGCAGTACTTC.

Points on this clonotype: The junction and the germline gene differ at one end; a read error may be behind it. The V and J genes are TRBV27 and TRBJ2-1, with 10 bases fitting TRBD2. The CDR3 runs to 16 residues. The germline gives CDR1 MNHEY, CDR2 SMNVEV (reference sequence). The CDR3 is CASCLTSGATYREQFF. Written as DNA, the CDR3 is TGTGCCAGCTGTTTAACTAGCGGGGCCACCTACAGAGAGCAGTTCTTC.

Note on this clonotype: One end of the junction varies from germline; a read error may be responsible. This chain joins TRBV7-6 and TRBJ1-4; weak D call: TRBD1 (6 bases). CDR3 length equals 20 residues. Germline CDR1 is SGHVS and CDR2 is FNYEAQ. In DNA form, the CDR3 reads TGTGCCAGCAGCCCCTACAGGGACTCCCTCCTGGGGGCAACTAATGAAAAACTGGTTTTT. Translating it yields CASSPYRDSLLGATNEKLVF.

The V and J genes are TRBV16 and TRBJ1-3; TRBD1 is a possible D gene (5 bases). The ends were cut back, 1 base at V and 4 bases at J, with 5 bases in the middle. The CDR3 is made up of 13 amino acids. Germline V CDR1 and CDR2: KGHSY, FQNENV. The CDR3 sequence is CASSQYRGNTIYF. The CDR3 coding sequence is TGTGCCAGCAGCCAATACAGGGGAAACACCATATATTTT. The entire variable domain, with the rest obtained from reference TRBV16 and TRBJ1-3, is as follows: GEEVAQTPKHLVRGEGQKAKLYCAPIKGHSYVFWYQQVLKNEFKFLISFQNENVFDETGMPKERFSAKCLPNSPCSLEIQATKLEDSAVYFCASSQYRGNTIYFGEGSWLTVV.

This clonotype was detected a few times. This chain joins TRBV28 and TRBJ2-7, with no clear D. This CDR3 comprises 13 residues. The germline V gene has CDR1 MDHEN and CDR2 SYDVKM. V lost 5 bases, J lost 2 bases, and 10 bases lay in between. The CDR3 reads CASSGQPPYEQYF. The CDR3 DNA reads TGTGCCAGCAGTGGGCAGCCCCCCTACGAGCAGTACTTC.

The table lists this clonotype with a few counts. The chain recombines TRBV6-1 with TRBJ2-4; the D gene is possibly TRBD2 (6 bases). V lost 6 bases, J lost 0 bases, and 24 bases lay in between. The CDR3 is 19 residues long. Germline V CDR1 and CDR2: MNHNS, SASEGT. The CDR3 DNA follows: TGTGCCAGCAGAACCCGCACGGGGGTGGAAAAACTAGCCAAAAACATTCAGTACTTC. This encodes CASRTRTGVEKLAKNIQYF.

Of note for this clonotype: This may come from a read error, since a much larger clone is one base off. The rearrangement uses TRBV13 and TRBJ1-5; TRBD1 is a possible D gene (5 bases). Germline CDR1 reads PRHDT; CDR2 reads FYEKMQ (reference sequence). The CDR3 totals 12 residues. The V end lost 7 bases, the J end lost 7 bases, and 11 bases lay between the germline ends. The CDR3 region has the DNA TGTGCCAGCACCAAGGGGAAACAGCCCCAGCATTTT. It translates to CASTKGKQPQHF.

In this sample, this clonotype turned up many times. V and J are TRBV19 and TRBJ1-1; a possible D gene is TRBD1 (6 bases). Germline V gene sequence: CDR1 LNHDA, CDR2 SQIVND (reference sequence). The CDR3 spans 15 residues. V was trimmed by 7 bases and J by 2 bases, leaving 17 bases between them. Written as DNA, the CDR3 is TGTGCCAGTACCATTTTCGGGACAAATAACACTGAAGCTTTCTTT. Translating gives CASTIFGTNNTEAFF.

This clonotype was detected only a few times. The chain couples TRBV9 to TRBJ2-5; the D gene is possibly TRBD2 (6 bases). Trimming shortened V by 3 bases and J by 4 bases, and 16 bases separated the two germline ends. This CDR3 has 15 residues. Looked up from germline, CDR1 is SGDLS and CDR2 is YYNGEE. The CDR3 is CASSEFAGPRETQYF. The CDR3 DNA sequence: TGTGCCAGCAGCGAGTTTGCGGGACCTCGAGAGACCCAGTACTTC.

This clonotype was detected only a few times. The J gene is TRBJ1-1, the V gene TRBV2, with 8 nucleotides matching TRBD1. Losses at the gene ends were 2 bases for V and 3 bases for J; bases not matched to a gene: 8. CDR1 SNHLY and CDR2 FYNNEI come from the germline V gene. The CDR3 has 16 residues. This CDR3 reads CASSEWAGGLYTEAFF. In DNA, the CDR3 is TGTGCCAGCAGTGAATGGGCAGGGGGCTTGTACACTGAAGCTTTCTTT.

This clonotype has at least ten counts. The chain employs TRBV11-2 and TRBJ2-5, with D perhaps given as TRBD1 or TRBD2 (5 bases each). The CDR3 has 10 residues. The germline gives CDR1 SGHAT, CDR2 FQNNGV. Trimming removed 5 bases at V and 13 bases at J, with 11 bases between. CDR3 bases: TGTGCCAGCAGCAGGGGACGGATGTACTTC. Its translation is CASSRGRMYF.

The rearrangement uses TRBV20-1 and TRBJ2-1; TRBD2 might be the D (5 bases). The CDR3 is 16 residues long. CDR1 DFQATT and CDR2 SNEGSKA come from the germline V gene (reference sequence). V dropped 2 bases and J dropped 4 bases, with 18 bases sitting between them. The CDR3 reads CSARFLAPSDYNEQFF. CDR3 DNA sequence: TGCAGTGCTAGATTTCTAGCACCGTCGGATTACAATGAGCAGTTCTTC.

This clonotype was recorded at least ten times. CDR3 DNA sequence: TGTGCCGGAGGAGTTGACCAGTACTTC. Its translation is CAGGVDQYF. The chain recombines TRBV7-9 with TRBJ2-5; maybe TRBD2 (5 bases). The CDR3 is 9 residues long. Trimming left V 11 bases short and J 10 bases short, with 11 bases between. Germline V lookup: CDR1 SEHNR, CDR2 FQNEAQ (reference sequence).

This clonotype was counted at least ten times. CDR3: CSANGLEGGSAQYF. Written as DNA, the CDR3 is TGCAGTGCCAACGGATTAGAGGGGGGATCGGCCCAGTACTTC. This rearrangement joins TRBV20-1 to TRBJ2-5; TRBD1 or TRBD2 may be the D gene (6 bases each). The CDR3 contains 14 residues. Looked up from germline, CDR1 is DFQATT and CDR2 is SNEGSKA (reference sequence). Trimming left V 6 bases short and J 9 bases short, with 23 bases between.

As regards this clonotype: Just one base apart from a much larger clone, this may be a read error. The gene calls are TRBV7-9 and TRBJ2-1, with 7 bases aligning to TRBD2. V dropped 4 bases and J dropped 8; count of bases not matched to a gene: 11. Germline-derived CDR1 and CDR2 are SEHNR and FQNEAQ (reference sequence). This CDR3 has 15 residues. CDR3 in amino acids: CASSSTGTNTYEQFF. The CDR3, as DNA: TGTGCCAGCAGCTCCACCGGGACTAACACCTATGAGCAGTTCTTC.